The 30 T cell receptor delta chains reported below all come from one sample, sequenced in a study of γδ T cells in repeated Plasmodium falciparum infection. Flow sorting of PBMC yielded separate Vgamma9/Vdelta2+ and Vdelta2-negative gammadelta T cell populations for bulk repertoire analysis. TCRdb re-called the multiplex PCR reads through CATT. The sample records approximately 90,000 delta-chain clones, approximately 1% being singletons. Source material: gamma-delta T cells from blood. The receptor set was obtained from a pool of human donors (malaria-infected and uninfected, not separated).

Concerning this clone: TCRdb assigns this DNA the protein of a much larger clone, which departs from its translation at residue 17; this likely reflects a read error, and the protein shown comes from translating the DNA. With the J gene uncalled, the V gene is TRDV1; the table names TRDD3, a call not compared with the DNA. Germline V lookup: CDR1 TSWWSYY, CDR2 QGS. The CDR3 is 18 residues long. The CDR3 is CALGERYNWGIRSDKLTF. The CDR3 bases are TGTGCTCTTGGGGAACGCTACAACTGGGGGATACGATCCGATAAACTCACCTTT.

This clone occurred a few times. A read error likely explains why the TCRdb protein, taken from a much larger clone, differs from this DNA's translation at residue 12; the protein shown is translated from the DNA. V gene TRDV2 combines with J gene TRDJ1; 12 nucleotides align to TRDD3. The J gene, absent from TCRdb, was called here by matching the DNA to germline. The germline V gene encodes CDR1 GEAIGNYY and CDR2 EKD. This CDR3 spans 19 amino acids. With 3 bases clipped from V and 0 bases from J, the junction kept 13 bases outside the gene matches. The CDR3 spells CACDPLGDTPSPYTDKLIF. CDR3 nucleotide sequence: TGTGCCTGTGACCCTCTGGGGGATACGCCCTCACCGTACACCGATAAACTCATCTTT.

For this clone: A far larger clone is a single base away, which makes a read error likely. Distinct nucleotide sequences in the sample also encode this CDR3. The chain recombines TRDV2 with TRDJ1; 8 positions agree with TRDD3. In the absence of a J gene in TCRdb, the DNA was matched to germline to assign it here. The CDR3 has 24 amino acids. Germline V gene lookup returns CDR1 GEAIGNYY and CDR2 EKD. CDR3 residues: CACDTVGPTPPSGGPPSYTDKLIF. The CDR3 DNA is TGTGCCTGCGACACCGTCGGTCCTACACCACCATCTGGGGGACCCCCCTCGTACACCGATAAACTCATCTTT.

Notes on this clone: A read error likely explains this, since a far larger clone differs by one base. Distinct nucleotide sequences in the sample also encode this CDR3. The rearrangement uses TRDV1 and TRDJ2, with D perhaps TRDD3 (6 bases). The CDR3 covers 21 residues. Germline lookup yields CDR1 TSWWSYY and CDR2 QGS. The CDR3 DNA is TGTGCTCTGGGGGAAGAGTCGTACCATGAAATGGGCAAAGGGGAGACAGCACAACTCTTCTTT. This sequence encodes CALGEESYHEMGKGETAQLFF.

As for this clone: A read error likely explains why the TCRdb protein, taken from a much larger clone, differs from this DNA's translation at residue 3; the protein shown is translated from the DNA. V and J are TRDV1 and TRDJ1, with a weak D call TRDD3 (6 bases). TCRdb offers no J gene call, so here the DNA was matched to germline to obtain one. The CDR3 is 18 amino acids. Looked up from germline, CDR1 is TSWWSYY and CDR2 is QGS. CDR3: CAPGERGRRALYTDKLIF. CDR3 DNA: TGTGCTCCTGGGGAACGAGGAAGGCGAGCGCTTTACACCGATAAACTCATCTTT.

A remark on this clone: A far larger clone is a single base away, which makes a read error likely. The identical CDR3 is also encoded by other nucleotide sequences in the sample. This chain links TRDV2 with TRDJ1; 7 bases agree with TRDD3. This CDR3 is built from 19 residues. CDR1 and CDR2 from the germline V gene are GEAIGNYY and EKD. The CDR3 nucleotides are TGTGCTTGTGACACCCCATGGGATACTAAAGGCCCGTACACCGATAAACTCATCTTT. Translation: CACDTPWDTKGPYTDKLIF.

In this sample, this clone turned up a few times. A read error is likely here: a far larger clone is one base away. The sample carries other DNA sequences with the same CDR3. The V gene is TRDV2, the J gene TRDJ1; a weak D match, TRDD3 (7 bases). No J gene was available from TCRdb, and it was assigned here by a germline match of the DNA. Germline CDR1 and CDR2: GEAIGNYY and EKD. Trimming shortened V by 0 bases and J by 0 bases, and 22 bases separated the two germline ends. The CDR3 totals 19 residues. CDR3 residues: CACDTVLRTGDANTDKLIF. CDR3 nucleotides: TGTGCCTGTGACACCGTCCTACGGACTGGGGATGCGAACACCGATAAACTCATCTTT.

In regard to this clone: A read error is the likely source, as a far larger clone sits one nucleotide away. Other DNA sequences in this specimen translate into the identical CDR3. This rearrangement joins TRDV1 to TRDJ2; 11 bases align to TRDD3. The length of the CDR3 is 25 residues. Germline V gene sequence: CDR1 TSWWSYY, CDR2 QGS. CDR3 residues: CALGEDPTLVLGDISRGALTAQLFF. In DNA form, the CDR3 reads TGTGCCCTTGGGGAAGATCCTACGCTCGTACTGGGGGATATTTCACGTGGGGCTTTGACAGCACAACTCTTCTTT.

Notes on this clone: The protein held in TCRdb is that of a much larger clone and does not match this DNA's translation at residue 12, likely because of a read error; the protein shown is translated from the DNA. The J gene was not called, though the V gene is TRDV1; the table's D call of TRDD3 was not tested on the DNA. The V gene's germline CDR1 is TSWWSYY and CDR2 QGS. CDR3 length: 14 amino acids. The CDR3 loop is CALYAPWRADKPIF. The DNA for the CDR3 is TGTGCTCTTTACGCTCCCTGGAGGGCCGATAAACCCATCTTT.

Notes on this clone: This sequence is one base from a far larger clone and is likely a read error. Other nucleotide sequences from this sample produce the same CDR3. A V gene of TRDV2 was called, but no J gene was assigned; the DNA was not compared with TRDD3, the D call given in the table. CDR1 and CDR2 from the germline V gene are GEAIGNYY and EKD. The CDR3 is made up of 15 amino acids. CDR3 sequence: CACDQTGGYGDKLIF. CDR3 DNA: TGTGCCTGTGACCAAACTGGGGGATACGGCGATAAACTCATCTTC.

In its sample, this clone was seen a few times. The protein TCRdb lists belongs to a much larger clone and differs from this DNA's translation at residue 5, which points to a read error; the protein shown is made from the DNA. This rearrangement joins TRDV2 to TRDJ1; 10 bases map to TRDD3. TCRdb records no J gene; here it was assigned by comparing the DNA to germline. The CDR3 has 21 amino acids. Germline trimming cut 3 bases from V and 2 bases from J; bases unmatched to any gene: 23. Germline V lookup: CDR1 GEAIGNYY, CDR2 EKD. Here the CDR3 DNA reads TGTGCCTGTGACGCCATAACTCTACTGGGGGATGTTGAGACCCTGACCGATAAACTCATCTTT. Amino acid sequence: CACDAITLLGDVETLTDKLIF.

A few counts support this clone. A far larger clone is off by one base, so a read error is likely. The sample carries other DNA sequences with the same CDR3. V usage is TRDV1 and J usage is TRDJ1, with 8 bases lining up with TRDD3. TCRdb does not report a J gene; here it was assigned by matching the DNA to germline references. This CDR3 has 19 residues. Losses at the gene ends were 5 bases for V and 9 bases for J; bases not matched to a gene: 26. Per the germline V gene, CDR1 is TSWWSYY and CDR2 is QGS. The CDR3 DNA reads TGTGCTCTTGGGTTTCAATCTACGAGCACTGGGGGGTTGGCCCTACAACTCATCTTT. It codes for CALGFQSTSTGGLALQLIF.

This clone is labeled as large. The sample carries other DNA sequences with the same CDR3. CDR3 sequence (DNA): TGTGCCTTTAATACCGAACACTATACCGATAAACTCATCTTT. It translates to CAFNTEHYTDKLIF. V is TRDV3 and J is TRDJ1; no clear D gene. The germline V gene has CDR1 TVYSNPD and CDR2 GDNSRS (reference sequence). Trimming removed 1 base at V and 2 bases at J, with 14 bases between. The CDR3 totals 14 residues.

The chain combines TRDV2 with TRDJ1; 8 nucleotides agree with TRDD3. The J gene, left out of TCRdb, was set here by checking the DNA against germline. V lost 0 bases to trimming and J lost 1 base; unmatched junction nucleotides: 15. CDR1 and CDR2 (germline): GEAIGNYY, EKD. The CDR3 covers 19 residues. In nucleotides, the CDR3 is TGTGCCTGTGACACCGTTTCCCGACTGGGGGGGGGGGGCACCGATAAACTCATCTTT. It encodes CACDTVSRLGGGGTDKLIF.

Worth noting for this clone: This may be a read error: a much more frequent sequence differs by one nucleotide. V gene TRDV2 combines with J gene TRDJ1; 10 nucleotides agree with TRDD3. The J gene, not given by TCRdb, was assigned here from a germline match of the nucleotide sequence. The CDR3 extends over 21 amino acids. Germline CDR1 and CDR2: GEAIGNYY and EKD. CDR3 in amino acids: CARDKLRGGIIPTGGSDKLIF. Written as DNA, the CDR3 is TGTGCCCGTGACAAGCTCCGAGGAGGAATCATTCCTACTGGGGGATCGGATAAACTCATCTTT.

This clone was counted between two and nine times. TCRdb shows a much larger clone's protein in place of this DNA's translation, and the two differ at residue 4, likely through a read error; the protein shown is translated from the DNA. The rearrangement uses TRDV2 and TRDJ1; weak D call: TRDD3 (5 bases). TCRdb records no J gene; here it was assigned by comparing the DNA to germline. Germline V lookup: CDR1 GEAIGNYY, CDR2 EKD. This CDR3 has 14 amino acids. CDR3 sequence: CACGTVWVPGKLIF. The CDR3 DNA follows: TGTGCCTGTGGCACCGTCTGGGTTCCGGGTAAACTCATCTTT.

In regard to this clone: This probably arose from a read error, given a far larger clone one base away. Other DNA sequences in the sample encode the same CDR3. The J gene was not called, though the V gene is TRDV1; the table's D call of TRDD3 was not tested on the DNA. Germline assignment: CDR1 TSWWSYY and CDR2 QGS. This CDR3 region has 18 residues. DNA of the CDR3: TGTGCTCTTGGGAAAATAAGTGGGGGGTGGCGGTACACCGATAAACTTATCTTT. This codes for CALGKISGGWRYTDKLIF.

Notes on this clone: TCRdb's entry gives the protein of a much larger clone, which mismatches this DNA's translation at residue 16, likely from a read error; the protein reported here is translated from the DNA. The chain combines TRDV1 with TRDJ1; maybe TRDD3 (6 bases). Matching the DNA to germline supplied the J gene, which TCRdb does not give. Trimming removed 2 bases from V and 0 bases from J, with 37 bases in between. The CDR3 is made up of 24 amino acids. CDR1 and CDR2 from the germline V gene are TSWWSYY and QGS. The CDR3 loop is CALGEKSPRPPPSHGGTHTDKLIF. The DNA for the CDR3 is TGTGCTCTTGGGGAAAAGAGTCCCCGCCCTCCTCCGTCGCATGGGGGTACCCACACCGATAAACTCATCTTT.

Turning to this clone: This likely stems from a read error, as it lies one base from a far larger clone. Additional DNA sequences in this sample encode the identical CDR3. The chain recombines TRDV2 with TRDJ1; 8 bases are shared with TRDD3. Here the J gene was assigned by germline matching of the DNA, as TCRdb has none. Germline V gene lookup returns CDR1 GEAIGNYY and CDR2 EKD. The CDR3 extends over 16 amino acids. The CDR3 bases are TGCGCCTGTGACGAATCCACTGGGGGCTCACCCGATAAACTCATCTTT. Its protein product is CACDESTGGSPDKLIF.

Notes on this clone: The translation of this DNA and the TCRdb protein of a much larger clone differ at residue 9, probably owing to a read error; the protein shown here is translated from the DNA. This sequence joins TRDV1 and TRDJ1, with unresolved D. This CDR3 region has 14 residues. Germline CDR1 TSWWSYY, CDR2 QGS. Trimming removed 1 base from V and 7 bases from J, with 13 bases in between. The CDR3 loop is CALGERLLPLKLIF. In DNA, the CDR3 is TGTGCTCTTGGGGAACGGCTACTGCCCCTTAAACTCATCTTT.

This clone was counted between two and nine times. Translating this DNA gives a protein that differs at residue 21 from the TCRdb one, which belongs to a much larger clone; a read error is likely, and the protein shown is this translation. V and J are TRDV1 and TRDJ1, with 8 bases aligning to TRDD3. The J gene comes from matching the DNA to germline here; TCRdb lacks it. Germline V gene lookup returns CDR1 TSWWSYY and CDR2 QGS. This CDR3 comprises 24 residues. Here the CDR3 DNA reads TGTGCTCTTGTCGGTCCCCCCCTTGCTGGTTTACTGGGGGTCACTACCCTGTACACCGATAGACTCATCTTT. The encoded protein is CALVGPPLAGLLGVTTLYTDRLIF.

This clone was detected a few times. The protein given by TCRdb reflects a much larger clone and differs at residue 11 from this DNA's translation, likely from a read error; the protein shown is the DNA's translation. This chain joins TRDV1 and TRDJ1; TRDD3 matches 9 bases. Germline matching of the DNA provided the J gene here, since TCRdb leaves it blank. CDR3 size: 22 residues. After removal of 3 bases from V and 10 bases from J, the junction contained 33 bases not matched to a gene. Germline CDR1 TSWWSYY, CDR2 QGS. The CDR3 DNA is TGTGCTCTTGGGGACCCCTGCCACCTTCCTGCCCCATGGGGGATATTAGGGGAGTCACTCATCTTT. Translated, it gives CALGDPCHLPAPWGILGESLIF.

Details on this clone: TCRdb records a much larger clone's protein for this DNA, with a difference at residue 10 that likely arises from a read error; the protein given is the translation of the DNA. The J gene is TRDJ1, the V gene TRDV2, with D hard to call. TCRdb offers no J gene call, so here the DNA was matched to germline to obtain one. The CDR3 totals 16 residues. The V gene lost 3 bases and the J gene lost 2 bases, with 18 bases spanning the gap. The germline CDR1 and CDR2 sequences are GEAIGNYY and EKD. DNA for the CDR3: TGTGCCTGTGACTCGCGTAACCCTAGGAAAACCGATAAACTCATCTTT. It codes for CACDSRNPRKTDKLIF.

This clone was found many times. This DNA's translation and the protein TCRdb lists, from a much larger clone, do not match at residue 3, likely due to a read error; the protein shown is translated from the DNA. V is TRDV2 and J is TRDJ1; D possibly corresponds to TRDD3 (6 bases). The CDR3 has 15 residues. Germline values: CDR1 GEAIGNYY, CDR2 EKD. Here the CDR3 reads CARDTVGGLGDKLIF. The CDR3 DNA reads as TGTGCCCGTGACACGGTGGGGGGACTCGGCGATAAACTCATCTTT.

This clone showed up just a few times. TCRdb's protein for this DNA is that of a much larger clone and differs from the translation at residue 14, likely a read error; the protein shown is the DNA translation. This chain connects TRDV2 to TRDJ1, with TRDD3 identical over 10 bases. The J gene, missing from TCRdb, was assigned here through DNA to germline matching. Germline V gene data show CDR1 as GEAIGNYY and CDR2 as EKD. This CDR3 has 17 residues. The CDR3 DNA follows: TGTGCCTGTGACACCAAGGCCTGGGGGATAGGAACCGATAGACTCATCTTT. It yields the protein CACDTKAWGIGTDRLIF.

A word on this clone: The protein TCRdb lists belongs to a much larger clone and differs from this DNA's translation at residue 8, which points to a read error; the protein shown is made from the DNA. The J gene is TRDJ1, the V gene TRDV2; D unclear. The J gene is absent in TCRdb and was assigned here via DNA matching to germline. Deletions cut 4 bases from V and 0 bases from J, with 14 bases between. This CDR3 is built from 15 residues. In germline, CDR1 is GEAIGNYY, CDR2 EKD. CDR3 coding DNA: TGTGCCTGTGATCCTGTAGGGCTGCACACCGATAAACTCATCTTT. This gives the protein CACDPVGLHTDKLIF.

There are many counts of this clone. This may stem from a read error, because a much larger clone lies one nucleotide away. Different DNA sequences within this sample yield the same CDR3. V gene TRDV1 combines with J gene TRDJ1; TRDD3 aligns across 8 bases. The length of the CDR3 is 18 residues. The germline V gene encodes CDR1 TSWWSYY and CDR2 QGS. CDR3 sequence: CALGELWGTRYGTDKLIF. Written as DNA, the CDR3 is TGTGCTCTTGGGGAACTCTGGGGGACCCGTTACGGAACCGATAAACTCATTTTT.

Details on this clone: It differs at one base from a far larger clone, so likely a read error. Other DNA sequences of this sample code for an identical CDR3. The chain links TRDV1 to TRDJ1; 13 bases map to TRDD3. Here the J gene was assigned by germline matching of the DNA, as TCRdb has none. Germline assignment: CDR1 TSWWSYY and CDR2 QGS. There are 26 residues in the CDR3. The CDR3 DNA reads TGTGCCCTTGGGGAAAAATCGTTCCTAAGGGTTTTAACTGGGGGATACGCCGTGAAGTTCTCCGATAAACTCATCTTT. Protein sequence: CALGEKSFLRVLTGGYAVKFSDKLIF.

This clone was observed at least ten times. The chain uses TRDV1 and TRDJ1, with TRDD3 identical over 9 bases. This CDR3 is built from 17 residues. V was clipped by 1 base and J by 7 bases; unmatched bases: 13. The germline gives CDR1 TSWWSYY, CDR2 QGS. CDR3 sequence reads: CALGERSSRGYAVKLIF. The CDR3 DNA sequence: TGTGCTCTTGGGGAACGTTCCTCAAGGGGATACGCGGTTAAACTCATCTTT.

A remark on this clone: This likely stems from a read error, as it lies one base from a far larger clone. Other DNA sequences within the sample encode an identical CDR3. CDR3 sequence reads: CACDRPGYPTSGENTDKLIF. The DNA for the CDR3 is TGTGCCTGTGACCGTCCCGGGTACCCGACCTCTGGGGAAAACACCGATAAACTCATCTTT. J is TRDJ1 and V is TRDV2, with TRDD3 as a possible D gene (6 bases). Per germline, CDR1 GEAIGNYY and CDR2 EKD. The CDR3 is made up of 20 amino acids. V was shortened by 3 bases and J by 0 bases, with 28 bases between the two germline ends.